This passage covers 8 T cell receptor beta chains from one sample sequenced in a study of T-cell memory formation after mild COVID-19. TCRdb redid the calling of the 5' RACE reads with MiXCR, one entry per CDR3 protein. This table has fewer than 650,000 distinct CDR3 sequences, about 18% appearing once. The specimen sequenced was PBMCs or a T cell subset sorted from them (not recorded which). Receptors originate from an adult woman who had mild COVID-19 (a few samples of this study predate the infection). Cell type and time point are not known.

This clonotype was counted a few times. This chain links TRBV12-3 or TRBV12-4 with TRBJ1-1; TRBD1 is a possible D gene (6 bases). The CDR3 totals 14 residues. V was clipped by 4 bases and J by 1 base, with 10 bases between them. Written as DNA, the CDR3 is TGTGCCAGCAGTTCACTGGACAGGAACACTGAAGCTTTCTTT. It translates to CASSSLDRNTEAFF.

The gene calls are TRBV25-1 and TRBJ2-5, with 10 bases that match TRBD2. This CDR3 has 15 residues. Unmatched junction bases numbered 4, after V lost 2 bases and J lost 4 bases. Germline CDR1 MGHDK, CDR2 SYGVNS. The CDR3 DNA reads TGTGCCAGCAGTGAACTAGCGGGAGCAGCAGAGACCCAGTACTTC. The encoded protein is CASSELAGAAETQYF.

V usage is TRBV20-1 and J usage is TRBJ2-2, with 7 bases aligning to TRBD2. Germline loops: CDR1 DFQATT, CDR2 SNEGSKA (reference sequence). CDR3 length equals 16 residues. Losses at the gene ends were 3 bases for V and 5 bases for J; bases not matched to a gene: 12. The DNA for the CDR3 is TGCAGTGCTAGTTTTCCATTGGGGGGAGGGACCGGGGAGCTGTTTTTT. Translated: CSASFPLGGGTGELFF.

This clonotype turned up a few times. This chain uses TRBV19 with TRBJ2-2, with 11 bases that match TRBD2. Trimming at V came to 3 bases and at J to 4 bases, leaving 1 base not matched to a gene. The CDR3 consists of 15 residues. Germline-derived CDR1 and CDR2 are LNHDA and SQIVND (reference sequence). The CDR3 nucleotides read TGTGCCAGTAGTATCCTAGCGGGGGGCACCGGGGAGCTGTTTTTT. Translating it yields CASSILAGGTGELFF.

This rearrangement joins TRBV19 to TRBJ2-7; possibly TRBD1 for D (6 bases). The CDR3 extends over 15 amino acids. The germline V gene has CDR1 LNHDA and CDR2 SQIVND (reference sequence). Trimming pared 3 bases from V and 4 bases from J, leaving 16 bases between. CDR3 nucleotides: TGTGCCAGTAGTATCTTCTGGGGGCCTCGGTACGAGCAGTACTTC. It encodes CASSIFWGPRYEQYF.

This clonotype has only a few counts. V and J are TRBV25-1 and TRBJ2-7; TRBD1 aligns across 8 bases. Looked up from germline, CDR1 is MGHDK and CDR2 is SYGVNS. Trimming removed 6 bases from V and 7 bases from J; junction bases left unmatched: 8. This CDR3 has 13 amino acids. The CDR3 spells CASRKTGAGEQYF. CDR3 nucleotides: TGTGCCAGCAGGAAGACAGGGGCGGGGGAGCAGTACTTC.

V and J are TRBV12-3 or TRBV12-4 and TRBJ1-1; D is unresolved. V was shortened by 6 bases and J by 6 bases, with 14 bases between the two germline ends. This CDR3 contains 13 residues. The CDR3 loop reads CASSLQSLAEAFF. In DNA form, the CDR3 reads TGTGCCAGCAGCCTACAGAGTTTGGCTGAAGCTTTCTTT.

This clonotype was recorded at least ten times. The chain uses TRBV4-2 and TRBJ2-6; 9 bases are shared with TRBD1. The germline gives CDR1 LGHNA, CDR2 YNFKEQ. V trimming: 7 bases; J trimming: 0 bases; junction bases outside the gene matches: 7. This CDR3 has 17 amino acids. CDR3 nucleotide sequence: TGTGCCAGCAACACCCGGGACAGGGACTCTGGGGCCAACGTCCTGACTTTC. Translated, it gives CASNTRDRDSGANVLTF.